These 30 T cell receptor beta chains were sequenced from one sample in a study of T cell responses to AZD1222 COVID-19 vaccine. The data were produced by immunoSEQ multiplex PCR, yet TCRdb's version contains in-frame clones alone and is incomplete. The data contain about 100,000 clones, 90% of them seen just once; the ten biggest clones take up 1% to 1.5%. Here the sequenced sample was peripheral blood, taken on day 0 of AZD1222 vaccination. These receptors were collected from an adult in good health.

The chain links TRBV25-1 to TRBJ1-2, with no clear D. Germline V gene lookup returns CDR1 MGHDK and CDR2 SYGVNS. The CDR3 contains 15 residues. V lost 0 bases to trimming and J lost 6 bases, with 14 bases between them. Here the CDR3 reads CASSEYEGPGDGYTF. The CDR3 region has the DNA TGTGCCAGCAGTGAATATGAAGGCCCTGGCGATGGCTACACCTTC.

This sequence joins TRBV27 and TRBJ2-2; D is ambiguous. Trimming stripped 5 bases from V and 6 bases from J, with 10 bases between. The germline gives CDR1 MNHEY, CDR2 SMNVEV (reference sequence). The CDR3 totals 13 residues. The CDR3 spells CASSAPAAGELFF. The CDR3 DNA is TGTGCCAGCAGTGCACCGGCGGCCGGGGAGCTGTTTTTT.

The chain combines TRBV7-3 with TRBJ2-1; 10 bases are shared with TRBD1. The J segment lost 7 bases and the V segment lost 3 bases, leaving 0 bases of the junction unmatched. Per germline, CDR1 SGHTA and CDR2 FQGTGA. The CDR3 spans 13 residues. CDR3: CASSLDRGNEQFF. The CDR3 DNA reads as TGTGCCAGCAGCTTGGACAGGGGGAATGAGCAGTTCTTC.

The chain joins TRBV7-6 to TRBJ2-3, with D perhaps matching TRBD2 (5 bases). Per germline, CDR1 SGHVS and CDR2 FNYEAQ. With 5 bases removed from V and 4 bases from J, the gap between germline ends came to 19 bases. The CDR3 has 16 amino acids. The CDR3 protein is CASSLRAGSRSDTQYF. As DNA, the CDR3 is TGTGCCAGCAGCCTGAGGGCCGGCAGCCGATCAGATACGCAGTATTTT.

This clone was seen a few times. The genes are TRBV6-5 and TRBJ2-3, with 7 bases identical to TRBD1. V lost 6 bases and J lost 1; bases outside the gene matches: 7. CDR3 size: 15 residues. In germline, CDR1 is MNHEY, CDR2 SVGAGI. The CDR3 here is CASSSSDRRTDTQYF. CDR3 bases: TGTGCCAGCAGCTCCTCGGACAGGCGCACAGATACGCAGTATTTT.

The CDR3 nucleotides are TGTGCCAGCAGAGCCCGTCTGACAGGGCTCTCCTACGAGCAGTACTTC. Its protein product is CASRARLTGLSYEQYF. The chain uses TRBV2 and TRBJ2-7; 7 bases align to TRBD1. The CDR3 covers 16 residues. Germline V lookup: CDR1 SNHLY, CDR2 FYNNEI. V lost 6 bases and J lost 0; bases outside the gene matches: 11.

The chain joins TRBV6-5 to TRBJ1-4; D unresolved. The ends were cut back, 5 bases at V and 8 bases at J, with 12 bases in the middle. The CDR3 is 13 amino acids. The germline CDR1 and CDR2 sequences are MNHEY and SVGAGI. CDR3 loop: CASSRRRREKLFF. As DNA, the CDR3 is TGTGCCAGCAGTCGCCGCCGGAGGGAAAAACTGTTTTTT.

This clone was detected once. The DNA for the CDR3 is TGTGCCAGCAGGAAGAAACAGGGTCTCACTGAAGCTTTCTTT. Amino acids: CASRKKQGLTEAFF. The rearrangement links TRBV27 to TRBJ1-1, with D perhaps TRBD1 (6 bases). The CDR3 has 14 amino acids. Trimming took off 6 bases at V and 4 bases at J, with 15 bases between the two ends. Germline loops: CDR1 MNHEY, CDR2 SMNVEV (reference sequence).

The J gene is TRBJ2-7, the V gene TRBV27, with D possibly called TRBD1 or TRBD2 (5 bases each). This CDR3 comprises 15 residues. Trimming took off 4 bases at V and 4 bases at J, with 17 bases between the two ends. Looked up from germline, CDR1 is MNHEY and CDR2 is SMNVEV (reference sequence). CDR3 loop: CASSSRTGTDYEQYF. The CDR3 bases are TGTGCCAGCAGTTCTAGGACCGGGACGGATTACGAGCAGTACTTC.

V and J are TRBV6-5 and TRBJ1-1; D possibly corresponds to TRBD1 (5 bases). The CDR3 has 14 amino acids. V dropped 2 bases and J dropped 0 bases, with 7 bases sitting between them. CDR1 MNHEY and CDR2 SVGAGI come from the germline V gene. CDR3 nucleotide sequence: TGTGCCAGCAGTTACGGGGACCTGAACACTGAAGCTTTCTTT. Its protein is CASSYGDLNTEAFF.

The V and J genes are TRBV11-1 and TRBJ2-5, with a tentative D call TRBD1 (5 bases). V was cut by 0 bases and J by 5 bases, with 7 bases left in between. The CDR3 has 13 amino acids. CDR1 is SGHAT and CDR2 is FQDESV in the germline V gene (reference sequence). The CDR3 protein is CASSLASGETQYF. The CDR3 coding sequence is TGTGCCAGCAGCTTAGCGTCAGGGGAGACCCAGTACTTC.

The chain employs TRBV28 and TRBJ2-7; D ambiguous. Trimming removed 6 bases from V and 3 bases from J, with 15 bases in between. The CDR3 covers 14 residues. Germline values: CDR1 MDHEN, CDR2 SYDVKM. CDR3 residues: CASSHRGERYEQYF. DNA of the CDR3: TGTGCCAGCAGCCATAGAGGCGAACGCTACGAGCAGTACTTC.

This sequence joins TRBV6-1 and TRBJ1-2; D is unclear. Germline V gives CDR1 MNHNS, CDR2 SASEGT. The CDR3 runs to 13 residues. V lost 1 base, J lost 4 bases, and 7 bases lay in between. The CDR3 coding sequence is TGTGCCAGCAGTGAAGTCGGATTCTATGGCTACACCTTC. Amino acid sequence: CASSEVGFYGYTF.

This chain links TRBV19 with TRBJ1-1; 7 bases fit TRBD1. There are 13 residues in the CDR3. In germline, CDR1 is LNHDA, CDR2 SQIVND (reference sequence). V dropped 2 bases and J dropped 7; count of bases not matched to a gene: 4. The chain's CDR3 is CASSINRGIEAFF. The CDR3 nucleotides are TGTGCCAGTAGTATAAACAGGGGAATTGAAGCTTTCTTT. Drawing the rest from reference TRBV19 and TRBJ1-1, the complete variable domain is DGGITQSPKYLFRKEGQNVTLSCEQNLNHDAMYWYRQDPGQGLRLIYYSQIVNDFQKGDIAEGYSVSREKKESFPLTVTSAQKNPTAFYLCASSINRGIEAFFGQGTRLTVV.

The CDR3 here is CSASTGVGQPQHF. As DNA, the CDR3 is TGCAGTGCTAGTACGGGGGTGGGTCAGCCCCAGCATTTT. The rearrangement uses TRBV20-1 and TRBJ1-5, with D possibly being TRBD1 (5 bases). Trimming shortened V by 3 bases and J by 6 bases, and 12 bases separated the two germline ends. This CDR3 region has 13 residues. In germline, CDR1 is DFQATT, CDR2 SNEGSKA (reference sequence).

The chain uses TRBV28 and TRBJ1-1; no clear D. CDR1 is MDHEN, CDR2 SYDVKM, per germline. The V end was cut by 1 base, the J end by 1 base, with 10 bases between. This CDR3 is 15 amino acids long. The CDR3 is CASSLSPGPNTEAFF. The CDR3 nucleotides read TGTGCCAGCAGTTTATCCCCCGGACCGAACACTGAAGCTTTCTTT.

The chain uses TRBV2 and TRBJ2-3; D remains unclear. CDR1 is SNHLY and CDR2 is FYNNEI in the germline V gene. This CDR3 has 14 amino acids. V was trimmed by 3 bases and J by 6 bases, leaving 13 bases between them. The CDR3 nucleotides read TGTGCCAGCAGTGAGCTTATTCGGTCGGATACGCAGTATTTT. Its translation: CASSELIRSDTQYF.

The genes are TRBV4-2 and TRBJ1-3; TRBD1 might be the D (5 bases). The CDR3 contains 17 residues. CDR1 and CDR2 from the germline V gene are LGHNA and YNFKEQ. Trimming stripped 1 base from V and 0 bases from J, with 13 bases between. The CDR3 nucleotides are TGTGCCAGCAGCCAAGGGGGCTTCCCGTCCTCTGGAAACACCATATATTTT. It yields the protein CASSQGGFPSSGNTIYF.

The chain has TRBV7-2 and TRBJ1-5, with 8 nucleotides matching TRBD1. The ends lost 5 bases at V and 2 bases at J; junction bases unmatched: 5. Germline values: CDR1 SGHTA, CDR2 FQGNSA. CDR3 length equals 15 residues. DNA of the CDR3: TGTGCCAGCAGCCCGCAGGGGGCGGGCAATCAGCCCCAGCATTTT. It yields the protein CASSPQGAGNQPQHF.

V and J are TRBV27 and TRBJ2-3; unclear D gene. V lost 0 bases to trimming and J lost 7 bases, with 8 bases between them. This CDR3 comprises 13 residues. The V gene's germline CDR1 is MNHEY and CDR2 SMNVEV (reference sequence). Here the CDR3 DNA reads TGTGCCAGCAGTTTATCGTCCCAGAATACGCAGTATTTT. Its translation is CASSLSSQNTQYF.

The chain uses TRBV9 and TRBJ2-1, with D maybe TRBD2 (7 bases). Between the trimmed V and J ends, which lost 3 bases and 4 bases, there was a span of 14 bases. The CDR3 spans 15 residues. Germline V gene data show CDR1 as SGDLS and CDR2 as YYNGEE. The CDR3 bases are TGTGCCAGCAGCGGGGGGGGCTGGCAATACAATGAGCAGTTCTTC. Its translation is CASSGGGWQYNEQFF.

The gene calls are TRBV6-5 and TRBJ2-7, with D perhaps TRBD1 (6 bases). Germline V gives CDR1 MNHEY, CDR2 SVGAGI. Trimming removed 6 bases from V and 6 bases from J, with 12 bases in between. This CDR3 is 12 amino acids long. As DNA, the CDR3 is TGTGCCAGCAGCACAGGGCTCAGCGAGCAGTACTTC. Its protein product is CASSTGLSEQYF.

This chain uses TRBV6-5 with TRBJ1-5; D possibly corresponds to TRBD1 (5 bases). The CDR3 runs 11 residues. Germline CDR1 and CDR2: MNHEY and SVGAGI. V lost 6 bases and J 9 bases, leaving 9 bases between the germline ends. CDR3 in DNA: TGTGCCAGCAGCAGGGATGGGCCCCAGCATTTT. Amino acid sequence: CASSRDGPQHF.

The CDR3 sequence: CASSPASEASYEQYF. CDR3 bases: TGCGCCAGCAGCCCCGCTAGCGAAGCCTCCTACGAGCAGTACTTC. This chain uses TRBV5-1 with TRBJ2-7; D perhaps matches TRBD2 (6 bases). The CDR3 loop spans 15 amino acids. Deletions cut 4 bases from V and 0 bases from J, with 14 bases between. Germline V gene data show CDR1 as SGHRS and CDR2 as YFSETQ. Looking up the rest from reference TRBV5-1 and TRBJ2-7 gives the full variable domain: KAGVTQTPRYLIKTRGQQVTLSCSPISGHRSVSWYQQTPGQGLQFLFEYFSETQRNKGNFPGRFSGRQFSNSRSEMNVSTLELGDSALYLCASSPASEASYEQYFGPGTRLTVT.

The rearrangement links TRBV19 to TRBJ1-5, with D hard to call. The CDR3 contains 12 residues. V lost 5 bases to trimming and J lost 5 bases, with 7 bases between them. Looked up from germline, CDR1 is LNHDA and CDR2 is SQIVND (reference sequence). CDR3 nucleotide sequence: TGTGCCAGTAGTCCCGGAGATCAGCCCCAGCATTTT. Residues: CASSPGDQPQHF.

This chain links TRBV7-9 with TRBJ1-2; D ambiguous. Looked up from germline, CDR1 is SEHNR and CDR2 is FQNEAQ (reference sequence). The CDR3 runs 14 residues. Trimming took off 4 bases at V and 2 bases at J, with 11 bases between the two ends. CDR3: CASSSRQANYGYTF. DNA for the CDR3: TGTGCCAGCAGCTCCCGGCAGGCCAACTATGGCTACACCTTC.

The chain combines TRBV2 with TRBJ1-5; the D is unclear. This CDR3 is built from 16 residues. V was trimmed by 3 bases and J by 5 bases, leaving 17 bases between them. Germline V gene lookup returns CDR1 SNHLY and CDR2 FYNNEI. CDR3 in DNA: TGTGCCAGCAGTGATGGTATGGGGTACGCGGATCAGCCCCAGCATTTT. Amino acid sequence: CASSDGMGYADQPQHF.

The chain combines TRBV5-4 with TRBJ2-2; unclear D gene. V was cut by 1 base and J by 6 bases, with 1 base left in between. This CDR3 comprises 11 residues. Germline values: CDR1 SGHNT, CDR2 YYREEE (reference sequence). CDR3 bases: TGTGCCAGCAGCTTGTCCGGGGAGCTGTTTTTT. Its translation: CASSLSGELFF.

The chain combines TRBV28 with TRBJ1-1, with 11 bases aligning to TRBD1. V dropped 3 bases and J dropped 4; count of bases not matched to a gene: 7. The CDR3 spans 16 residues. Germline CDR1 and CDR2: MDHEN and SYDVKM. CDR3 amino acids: CASSFPGQGATTEAFF. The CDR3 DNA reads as TGTGCCAGCAGTTTCCCCGGACAGGGGGCGACCACTGAAGCTTTCTTT.

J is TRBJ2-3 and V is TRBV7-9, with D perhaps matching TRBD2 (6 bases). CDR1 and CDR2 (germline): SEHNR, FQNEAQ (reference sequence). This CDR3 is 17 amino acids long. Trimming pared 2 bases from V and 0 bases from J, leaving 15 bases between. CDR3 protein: CASSLMRGGESTDTQYF. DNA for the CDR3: TGTGCCAGCAGCTTAATGAGGGGCGGGGAGAGCACAGATACGCAGTATTTT. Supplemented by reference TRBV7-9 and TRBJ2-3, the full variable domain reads DTGVSQNPRHKITKRGQNVTFRCDPISEHNRLYWYRQTLGQGPEFLTYFQNEAQLEKSRLLSDRFSAERPKGSFSTLEIQRTEQGDSAMYLCASSLMRGGESTDTQYFGPGTRLTVL.